This T cell receptor beta chain originates from a study of CD8 T cells in ankylosing spondylitis. Findings and caveats of the study: Seemingly characteristic of ankylosing spondylitis blood was a TCR beta motif consisting of 7 or 8 highly homologous variants. Clones linked with disease were CD8+ and fairly uncommon in the peripheral blood. Matched synovial fluid from ankylosing spondylitis patients was reported to be enriched for disease-linked clones.

About this clonotype itself: Its target is unknown. Given a much more abundant clone one base away, this may be a read error.

Quantitative 5'-RACE with molecular barcodes produced the TCR beta libraries. TCRdb reprocessed the 5' RACE reads with MiXCR, giving one entry per CDR3 protein. The sample lists over 100,000 distinct CDR3 sequences, around 10% seen once, with approximately 4% in the top ten. This clonotype was sampled from a female donor with ankylosing spondylitis or in good health (not recorded which). The sequencing sample was made of blood, either unsorted or a sorted T cell fraction (not recorded which).

The CDR3 sequence is CASSSGLAGRKDTQYF. As DNA, the CDR3 is TGTGCCAGCAGCTCGGGACTAGCGGGAAGAAAAGATACGCAGTATTTT. The chain uses TRBV7-9 and TRBJ2-3, with TRBD2 identical over 13 bases. The CDR3 has 16 residues. Germline V lookup: CDR1 SEHNR, CDR2 FQNEAQ (reference sequence). V lost 4 bases to trimming and J lost 5 bases; unmatched junction nucleotides: 6.